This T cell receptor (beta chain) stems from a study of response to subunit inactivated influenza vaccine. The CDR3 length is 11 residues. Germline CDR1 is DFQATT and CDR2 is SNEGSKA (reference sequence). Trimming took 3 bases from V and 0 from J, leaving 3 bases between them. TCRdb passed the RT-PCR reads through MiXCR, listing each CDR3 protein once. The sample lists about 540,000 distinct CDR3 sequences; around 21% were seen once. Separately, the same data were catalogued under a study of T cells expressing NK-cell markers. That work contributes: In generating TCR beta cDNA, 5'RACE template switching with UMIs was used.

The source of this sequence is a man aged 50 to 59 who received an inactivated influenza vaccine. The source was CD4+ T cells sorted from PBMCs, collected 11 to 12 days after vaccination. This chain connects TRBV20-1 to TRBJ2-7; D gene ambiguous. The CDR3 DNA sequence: TGCAGTGCTAGGATCTCCTACGAGCAGTACTTC. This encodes CSARISYEQYF.